Shown below are 31 T cell receptor beta chains from a single sample sequenced in a study of T cell responses to AZD1222 COVID-19 vaccine (dated by TCRdb to the early 2020s). Interpreted using the paper, the time point label stands for: baseline before first vaccination. Library creation used the immunoSEQ multiplex PCR assay. The table was pulled from immuneACCESS by TCRdb, which kept in-frame rearrangements only. Such tables lose some clones; where checked, under half of the loss comes from unresolved V genes, and the rest has no known cause. In this sample the table shows 90,000 to 100,000 clones, around nine tenths of which occur a single time. In total, the top ten clones hold approximately 7.5% of the sample. The sample was peripheral blood, taken on day 0 of AZD1222 vaccination. The receptor source for this set is an adult in good health.

The chain links TRBV6-5 to TRBJ1-2; D gene ambiguous. CDR1 MNHEY and CDR2 SVGAGI come from the germline V gene. With 6 bases removed from V and 2 bases from J, the gap between germline ends came to 10 bases. CDR3 size: 13 residues. Here the CDR3 reads CASSSDLNYGYTF. CDR3 bases: TGTGCCAGCAGCTCAGACCTAAACTATGGCTACACCTTC.

This clone was recorded only once. The rearrangement joins TRBV14 to TRBJ2-7, with a weak D call TRBD1 (6 bases). CDR1 is SGHDN, CDR2 FVKESK, per germline. The CDR3 covers 15 residues. Deletions cut 0 bases from V and 5 bases from J, with 14 bases between. This CDR3 is CASSQDWRRGNEQYF. The CDR3 DNA follows: TGTGCCAGCAGCCAAGATTGGCGCAGGGGTAACGAGCAGTACTTC.

The chain carries TRBV18 and TRBJ2-3; D perhaps matches TRBD1 (6 bases). Germline V gene data show CDR1 as KGHSH and CDR2 as LQKENI. V lost 1 base, J lost 2 bases, and 7 bases lay in between. The length of the CDR3 is 14 residues. The CDR3 bases are TGTGCCAGCTCACCACGGACAGACACAGATACGCAGTATTTT. Translation: CASSPRTDTDTQYF.

The V gene is TRBV4-2, the J gene TRBJ1-6, with D possibly matching TRBD1 (6 bases). CDR1 LGHNA and CDR2 YNFKEQ come from the germline V gene. The CDR3 totals 15 residues. The V and J ends lost 1 base and 7 bases respectively, with 11 bases between them. The CDR3 region has the DNA TGTGCCAGCAGCCAAGCAACCGGGACAAATTCACCCCTCCACTTT. Translating gives CASSQATGTNSPLHF.

This chain uses TRBV29-1 with TRBJ2-1; D is ambiguous. CDR3 size: 14 residues. Trimming pared 5 bases from V and 3 bases from J, leaving 14 bases between. Germline V CDR1 and CDR2: SQVTM, ANQGSEA. This CDR3 reads CSVWRHQNYNEQFF. The CDR3 nucleotides read TGCAGCGTTTGGCGACACCAAAACTACAATGAGCAGTTCTTC.

This clone has only one observation. V usage is TRBV7-3 and J usage is TRBJ2-1; 13 nucleotides match TRBD2. The CDR3 is 15 residues long. V shed 5 bases and J 14 bases; nucleotides not matched to a gene: 12. Germline V gives CDR1 SGHTA, CDR2 FQGTGA. CDR3 amino acids: CASSPGLAGRQVKFF. CDR3 coding DNA: TGTGCCAGCAGCCCGGGACTAGCGGGACGCCAGGTAAAGTTCTTC.

The V call is TRBV6-5, the J call TRBJ1-1, with a weak D call TRBD1 (5 bases). The V end lost 10 bases, the J end lost 2 bases, and 11 bases lay between the germline ends. The CDR3 contains 12 residues. Germline V lookup: CDR1 MNHEY, CDR2 SVGAGI. DNA for the CDR3: TGTGCCACCTCCGGGGGAAACACTGAAGCTTTCTTT. Protein product: CATSGGNTEAFF.

This clone was counted between two and nine times. The chain has TRBV15 and TRBJ1-5; TRBD1 matches 8 bases. Germline V gene sequence: CDR1 LNHNV, CDR2 YYDKDF (reference sequence). V lost 3 bases and J lost 5; bases outside the gene matches: 0. The CDR3 extends over 13 amino acids. DNA for the CDR3: TGTGCCACCAGCAGGGACAGGGATCAGCCCCAGCATTTT. It yields the protein CATSRDRDQPQHF.

The chain recombines TRBV4-1 with TRBJ1-5; D remains ambiguous. Trimming shortened V by 2 bases and J by 5 bases, and 7 bases separated the two germline ends. The CDR3 runs 13 residues. The germline V gene encodes CDR1 MGHRA and CDR2 YSYEKL. CDR3 in DNA: TGCGCCAGCAGCCAACCGGGCCATCAGCCCCAGCATTTT. It specifies CASSQPGHQPQHF.

The chain joins TRBV29-1 to TRBJ2-2, with D possibly TRBD1 on 6 matching bases. Germline V CDR1 and CDR2: SQVTM, ANQGSEA. V dropped 3 bases and J dropped 6 bases, with 14 bases sitting between them. The CDR3 has 14 residues. CDR3 sequence: CSVDSQGQSGELFF. The CDR3, as DNA: TGCAGCGTTGACTCACAGGGTCAATCCGGGGAGCTGTTTTTT.

The chain couples TRBV4-3 to TRBJ2-1, with a weak D call TRBD2 (6 bases). The ends were cut back, 0 bases at V and 3 bases at J, with 12 bases in the middle. The CDR3 runs to 16 residues. Germline V gene lookup returns CDR1 LGHNA and CDR2 YSLEER. The CDR3 DNA reads TGCGCCAGCAGCCAAGATCCGGTCGGGGGCTACAATGAGCAGTTCTTC. Translated: CASSQDPVGGYNEQFF.

This clone was seen just once. V is TRBV4-2 and J is TRBJ2-2; D is undetermined. Germline CDR1 is LGHNA and CDR2 is YNFKEQ. This CDR3 region has 15 residues. V lost 0 bases and J 7 bases, leaving 12 bases between the germline ends. The chain's CDR3 is CASSQDLSVGGELFF. CDR3 DNA sequence: TGTGCCAGCAGCCAAGATCTGAGTGTGGGCGGGGAGCTGTTTTTT.

CDR3 sequence (DNA): TGTGCCAGCAGTTTCGTGGTGTTGGAGACCCAGTACTTC. Translation gives CASSFVVLETQYF. The chain combines TRBV12-3 or TRBV12-4 with TRBJ2-5; no reliable D call. Between the trimmed V and J ends, which lost 3 bases and 5 bases, there was a span of 10 bases. The length of the CDR3 is 13 residues.

The rearrangement links TRBV6-5 to TRBJ1-5; D unresolved. Germline CDR1 and CDR2: MNHEY and SVGAGI. V was clipped by 6 bases and J by 0 bases, with 12 bases between them. The CDR3 runs to 15 residues. The CDR3 DNA follows: TGTGCCAGCAGCGAGCGGTATAATAGCAATCAGCCCCAGCATTTT. This encodes CASSERYNSNQPQHF.

This chain joins TRBV7-3 and TRBJ2-2, with D unresolved. The CDR3 is 14 residues long. V lost 5 bases and J 6 bases, leaving 13 bases between the germline ends. CDR1 and CDR2 (germline): SGHTA, FQGTGA. The CDR3 reads CASSPLVEAGELFF. The CDR3 region has the DNA TGTGCCAGCAGCCCCCTGGTTGAGGCCGGGGAGCTGTTTTTT.

J is TRBJ2-5 and V is TRBV29-1, with 8 nucleotides matching TRBD2. CDR1 and CDR2 from the germline V gene are SQVTM and ANQGSEA. The CDR3 covers 14 residues. V was clipped by 3 bases and J by 4 bases; unmatched bases: 7. The CDR3 loop is CSVDRREGLETQYF. Here the CDR3 DNA reads TGCAGCGTTGATCGTCGGGAGGGCCTAGAGACCCAGTACTTC.

This rearrangement joins TRBV28 to TRBJ1-5; 10 nucleotides match TRBD1. The CDR3 has 17 residues. The germline V gene has CDR1 MDHEN and CDR2 SYDVKM. The J segment lost 9 bases and the V segment lost 1 base, leaving 12 bases of the junction unmatched. The chain's CDR3 is CASSLLAGTGDRGPQHF. The CDR3 DNA reads as TGTGCCAGCAGTTTATTGGCCGGGACAGGGGACCGGGGGCCCCAGCATTTT. Looking up the rest from reference TRBV28 and TRBJ1-5 gives the full variable domain: DVKVTQSSRYLVKRTGEKVFLECVQDMDHENMFWYRQDPGLGLRLIYFSYDVKMKEKGDIPEGYSVSREKKERFSLILESASTNQTSMYLCASSLLAGTGDRGPQHFGDGTRLSIL.

The DNA for the CDR3 is TGCGCCAGCAGCTTGGGGGGGACAGGGGACTACGAGCAGTACTTC. Its translation is CASSLGGTGDYEQYF. The rearrangement links TRBV5-1 to TRBJ2-7; TRBD1 matches 10 bases. The CDR3 extends over 15 amino acids. The V gene end was trimmed by 0 bases and the J gene end by 3 bases; junction bases not matched to a gene: 3. The germline V gene has CDR1 SGHRS and CDR2 YFSETQ.

This clone was observed a single time. The chain is built from TRBV28 and TRBJ2-5; D uncertain. The CDR3 runs to 13 residues. V lost 8 bases to trimming and J lost 0 bases, with 10 bases between them. The germline gives CDR1 MDHEN, CDR2 SYDVKM. The CDR3 sequence is CASGKDHQETQYF. CDR3 coding DNA: TGTGCCAGCGGCAAAGACCACCAAGAGACCCAGTACTTC.

V gene TRBV5-1 combines with J gene TRBJ2-3; tentatively, D is TRBD2 (6 bases). The CDR3 is 17 amino acids. Germline CDR1 reads SGHRS; CDR2 reads YFSETQ. V was clipped by 0 bases and J by 7 bases, with 21 bases between them. CDR3 sequence (DNA): TGCGCCAGCAGCTTGGCCGCCTCCGCGGGGAAAAGGTATACGCAGTATTTT. Translated, it gives CASSLAASAGKRYTQYF.

This chain joins TRBV29-1 and TRBJ2-1; 9 bases match TRBD1. Germline V lookup: CDR1 SQVTM, CDR2 ANQGSEA. Unmatched junction bases numbered 7, after V lost 6 bases and J lost 4 bases. This CDR3 has 14 amino acids. CDR3: CSVTGTGKYNEQFF. The CDR3 DNA is TGCAGCGTGACCGGGACAGGGAAATACAATGAGCAGTTCTTC.

In this sample, this clone turned up once. The genes are TRBV7-3 and TRBJ2-2, with 9 positions matching TRBD2. The germline V gene encodes CDR1 SGHTA and CDR2 FQGTGA. The CDR3 extends over 18 amino acids. The V and J ends lost 1 base and 1 base, in that order; junction bases with no gene match: 7. CDR3 protein: CASSLNPASGMNTGELFF. For the CDR3, the DNA is TGTGCCAGCAGCTTAAATCCGGCTAGCGGGATGAACACCGGGGAGCTGTTTTTT.

The chain combines TRBV7-2 with TRBJ2-7; TRBD1 matches at 9 bases. CDR3 length: 16 residues. Per the germline V gene, CDR1 is SGHTA and CDR2 is FQGNSA. The junction had 8 bases not matched to a gene; V was cut back by 5 bases and J by 0 bases. The CDR3 nucleotides read TGTGCCAGCAGCCTAGGCCCGACAGGGGGCTCCTACGAGCAGTACTTC. Residues: CASSLGPTGGSYEQYF.

The chain combines TRBV2 with TRBJ1-1; the D gene is possibly TRBD1 (5 bases). CDR3 length: 15 residues. The V end lost 8 bases, the J end lost 0 bases, and 16 bases lay between the germline ends. Germline assignment: CDR1 SNHLY and CDR2 FYNNEI. DNA for the CDR3: TGTGCCAGCCATCTCCTCTTACAGGTGAACACTGAAGCTTTCTTT. Amino acids: CASHLLLQVNTEAFF.

The CDR3 loop is CASSLRLDQPQHF. As DNA, the CDR3 is TGTGCCAGCAGCTTGCGATTGGATCAGCCCCAGCATTTT. The chain links TRBV5-8 to TRBJ1-5, with no clear D. V was pared by 1 base and J by 5 bases, with 7 bases between. The CDR3 sequence is 13 residues long. Germline-derived CDR1 and CDR2 are SGHTS and YDEGEE.

CDR3 region: CASSEFSITSYYGYTF. The CDR3, as DNA: TGTGCCAGCAGTGAATTCTCCATAACAAGTTACTATGGCTACACCTTC. This chain joins TRBV6-1 and TRBJ1-2; unclear D gene. The CDR3 covers 16 residues. Germline CDR1 and CDR2: MNHNS and SASEGT. Trimming shortened V by 2 bases and J by 3 bases, and 16 bases separated the two germline ends.

The chain links TRBV7-2 to TRBJ1-1; D call uncertain. The CDR3 has 15 amino acids. CDR1 and CDR2 (germline): SGHTA, FQGNSA. The ends were cut back, 0 bases at V and 4 bases at J, with 12 bases in the middle. The CDR3: CASSLARARSTEAFF. The CDR3 nucleotides read TGTGCCAGCAGCTTAGCAAGGGCCCGGAGCACTGAAGCTTTCTTT.

V gene TRBV5-1 combines with J gene TRBJ1-1; 7 positions agree with TRBD1. The CDR3 loop spans 13 amino acids. Germline CDR1 reads SGHRS; CDR2 reads YFSETQ. Trimming at V came to 2 bases and at J to 8 bases, leaving 6 bases not matched to a gene. The CDR3 here is CASSFETGLEAFF. In nucleotides, the CDR3 is TGCGCCAGCAGCTTCGAGACAGGGCTCGAAGCTTTCTTT.

The chain links TRBV6-2 or TRBV6-3 to TRBJ2-7; D is unresolved. The V end lost 4 bases, the J end lost 5 bases, and 15 bases lay between the germline ends. The CDR3 is 14 residues long. CDR1 MNHEY and CDR2 SVGEGT come from the germline V gene. Here the CDR3 DNA reads TGTGCCAGCAGTTCCCCCCACCTTACGAACGAGCAGTACTTC. It specifies CASSSPHLTNEQYF.

The chain has TRBV2 and TRBJ1-5, with D uncertain. CDR1 is SNHLY, CDR2 FYNNEI, per germline. The CDR3 is made up of 15 amino acids. V was pared by 4 bases and J by 4 bases, with 14 bases between. For the CDR3, the DNA is TGTGCCAGCAGTGTTGTCACCAAGTGGAATCAGCCCCAGCATTTT. Its protein product is CASSVVTKWNQPQHF. Filled out from reference TRBV2 and TRBJ1-5, the complete variable domain reads EPEVTQTPSHQVTQMGQEVILRCVPISNHLYFYWYRQILGQKVEFLVSFYNNEISEKSEIFDDQFSVERPDGSNFTLKIRSTKLEDSAMYFCASSVVTKWNQPQHFGDGTRLSIL.

The chain uses TRBV9 and TRBJ1-5, with D perhaps TRBD1 (6 bases). There are 14 residues in the CDR3. From germline, CDR1 is SGDLS and CDR2 YYNGEE. The V end was cut by 4 bases, the J end by 5 bases, with 13 bases between. The CDR3 sequence is CASSLRGRHQPQHF. CDR3 coding DNA: TGTGCCAGCAGCCTCAGGGGACGGCATCAGCCCCAGCATTTT.